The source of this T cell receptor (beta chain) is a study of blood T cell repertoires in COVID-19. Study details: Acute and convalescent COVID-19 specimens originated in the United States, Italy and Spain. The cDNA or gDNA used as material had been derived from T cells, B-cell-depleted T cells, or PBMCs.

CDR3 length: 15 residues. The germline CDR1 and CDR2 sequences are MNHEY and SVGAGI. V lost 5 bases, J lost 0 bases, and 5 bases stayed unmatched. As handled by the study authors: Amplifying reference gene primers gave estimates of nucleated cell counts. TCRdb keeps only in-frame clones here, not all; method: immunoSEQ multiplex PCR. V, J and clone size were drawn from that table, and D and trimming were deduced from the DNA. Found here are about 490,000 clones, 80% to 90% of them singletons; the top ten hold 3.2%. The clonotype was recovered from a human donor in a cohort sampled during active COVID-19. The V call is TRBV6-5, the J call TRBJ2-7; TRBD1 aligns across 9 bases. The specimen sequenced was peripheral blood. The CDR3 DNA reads TGTGCCAGCAGTCCCTGGACAGGGGTCTCCTACGAGCAGTACTTC. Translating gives CASSPWTGVSYEQYF.